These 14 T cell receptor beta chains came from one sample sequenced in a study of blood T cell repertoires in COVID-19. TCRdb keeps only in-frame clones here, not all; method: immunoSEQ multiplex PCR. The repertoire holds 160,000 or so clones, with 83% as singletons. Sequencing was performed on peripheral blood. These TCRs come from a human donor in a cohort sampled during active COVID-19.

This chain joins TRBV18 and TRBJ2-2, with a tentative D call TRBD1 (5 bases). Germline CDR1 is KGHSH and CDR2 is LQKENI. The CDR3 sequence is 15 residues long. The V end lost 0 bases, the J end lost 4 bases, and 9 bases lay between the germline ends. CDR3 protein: CASSPPVRVTGELFF. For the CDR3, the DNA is TGTGCCAGCTCACCACCGGTCAGGGTCACCGGGGAGCTGTTTTTT. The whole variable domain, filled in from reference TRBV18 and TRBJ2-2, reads NAGVMQNPRHLVRRRGQEARLRCSPMKGHSHVYWYRQLPEEGLKFMVYLQKENIIDESGMPKERFSAEFPKEGPSILRIQQVVRGDSAAYFCASSPPVRVTGELFFGEGSRLTVL.

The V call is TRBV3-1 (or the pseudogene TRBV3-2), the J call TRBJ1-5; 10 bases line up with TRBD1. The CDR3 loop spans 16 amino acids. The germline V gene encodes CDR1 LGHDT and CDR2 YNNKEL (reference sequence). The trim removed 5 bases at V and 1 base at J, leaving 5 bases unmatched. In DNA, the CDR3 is TGTGCCAGCAGCTATGGGACAGGGGAGAGCAATCAGCCCCAGCATTTT. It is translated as CASSYGTGESNQPQHF.

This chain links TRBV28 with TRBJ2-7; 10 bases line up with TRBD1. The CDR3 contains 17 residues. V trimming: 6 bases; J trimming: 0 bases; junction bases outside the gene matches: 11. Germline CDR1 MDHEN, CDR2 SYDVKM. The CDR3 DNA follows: TGTGCCAGCAGCCCCGCGACAGGGGGCTGGAGCTCCTACGAGCAGTACTTC. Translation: CASSPATGGWSSYEQYF.

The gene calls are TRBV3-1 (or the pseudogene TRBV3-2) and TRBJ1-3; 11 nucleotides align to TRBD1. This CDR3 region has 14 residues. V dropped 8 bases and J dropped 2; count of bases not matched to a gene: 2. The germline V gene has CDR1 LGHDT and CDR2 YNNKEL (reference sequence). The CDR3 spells CASGGQGAGNTIYF. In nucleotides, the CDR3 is TGTGCCAGCGGGGGACAGGGGGCTGGAAACACCATATATTTT.

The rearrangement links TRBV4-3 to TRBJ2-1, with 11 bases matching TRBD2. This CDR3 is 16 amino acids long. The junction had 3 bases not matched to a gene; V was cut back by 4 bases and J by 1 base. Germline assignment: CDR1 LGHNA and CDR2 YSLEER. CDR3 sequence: CASSRTSGRSYNEQFF. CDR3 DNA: TGCGCCAGCAGCCGAACTAGCGGGAGATCCTACAATGAGCAGTTCTTC.

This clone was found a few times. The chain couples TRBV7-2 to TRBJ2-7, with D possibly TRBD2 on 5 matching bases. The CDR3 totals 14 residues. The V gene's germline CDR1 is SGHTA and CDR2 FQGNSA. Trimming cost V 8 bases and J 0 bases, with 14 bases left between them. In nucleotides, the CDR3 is TGTGCCAGCGGATCGAGGAGGAGCTCCTACGAGCAGTACTTC. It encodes CASGSRRSSYEQYF.

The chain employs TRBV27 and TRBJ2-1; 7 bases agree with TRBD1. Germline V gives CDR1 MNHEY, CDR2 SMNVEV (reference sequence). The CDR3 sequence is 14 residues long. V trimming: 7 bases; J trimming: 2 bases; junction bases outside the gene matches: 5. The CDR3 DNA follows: TGTGCCAGCAAAAAGGGACAGACCTACAATGAGCAGTTCTTC. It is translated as CASKKGQTYNEQFF.

The CDR3 DNA reads as TGTGCCAGCAGCTTCCTTCAAGAGACCCAGTACTTC. It specifies CASSFLQETQYF. The V gene is TRBV7-9, the J gene TRBJ2-5; D gene ambiguous. V was clipped by 3 bases and J by 2 bases, with 4 bases between them. The CDR3 totals 12 residues. The germline V gene encodes CDR1 SEHNR and CDR2 FQNEAQ (reference sequence).

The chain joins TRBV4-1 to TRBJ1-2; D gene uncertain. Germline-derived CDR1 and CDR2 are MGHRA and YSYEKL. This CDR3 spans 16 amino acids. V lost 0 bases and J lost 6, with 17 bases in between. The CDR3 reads CASSQDGLARVDGYTF. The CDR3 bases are TGCGCCAGCAGCCAAGATGGTTTAGCCCGGGTGGATGGCTACACCTTC.

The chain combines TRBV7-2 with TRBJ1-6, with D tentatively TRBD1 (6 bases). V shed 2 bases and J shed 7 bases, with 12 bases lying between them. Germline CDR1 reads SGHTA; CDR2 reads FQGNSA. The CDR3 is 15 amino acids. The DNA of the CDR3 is TGTGCCAGCAGCTTAACAGGGCGGTCCAATTCACCCCTCCACTTT. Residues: CASSLTGRSNSPLHF.

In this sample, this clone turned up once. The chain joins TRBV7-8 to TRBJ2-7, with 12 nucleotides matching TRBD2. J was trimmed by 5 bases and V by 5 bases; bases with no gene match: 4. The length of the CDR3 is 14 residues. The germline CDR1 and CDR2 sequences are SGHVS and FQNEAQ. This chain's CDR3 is CASSVGLAGNEQYF. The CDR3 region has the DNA TGTGCCAGCAGCGTAGGACTAGCGGGAAACGAGCAGTACTTC.

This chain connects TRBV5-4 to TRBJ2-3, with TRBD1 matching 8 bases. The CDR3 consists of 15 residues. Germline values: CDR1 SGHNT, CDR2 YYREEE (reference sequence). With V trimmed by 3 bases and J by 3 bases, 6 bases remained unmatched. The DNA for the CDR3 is TGTGCCAGCAGCTCCCTCGACAGGGGAACAGATACGCAGTATTTT. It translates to CASSSLDRGTDTQYF.

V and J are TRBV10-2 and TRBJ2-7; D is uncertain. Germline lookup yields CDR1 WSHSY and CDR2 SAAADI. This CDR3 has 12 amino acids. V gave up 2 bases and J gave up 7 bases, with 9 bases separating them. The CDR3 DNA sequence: TGCGCCAGCAGTGAGCGGCTCGGGGAGCAGTACTTC. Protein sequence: CASSERLGEQYF.

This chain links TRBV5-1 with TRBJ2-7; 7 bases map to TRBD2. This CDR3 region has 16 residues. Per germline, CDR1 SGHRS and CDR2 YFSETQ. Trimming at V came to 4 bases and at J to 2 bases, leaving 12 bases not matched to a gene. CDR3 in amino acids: CASSLGTGGGPYEQYF. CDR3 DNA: TGCGCCAGCAGCCTAGGGACCGGGGGAGGGCCCTACGAGCAGTACTTC.